These 3 T cell receptor beta chains were sequenced from one sample in a study of siplizumab effects on memory and regulatory T cells. Generated by immunoSEQ multiplex PCR, the TCRdb table keeps only in-frame clones and is missing some. The sample lists approximately 100,000 clones, just over 90% seen once, with around 0.15% in the top ten. The sequenced sample consisted of non-Treg CD4+ T cells sorted from blood. The receptor set was obtained from a human donor in good health.

The V call is TRBV6-5, the J call TRBJ2-7; 9 bases fit TRBD2. V was pared by 6 bases and J by 3 bases, with 6 bases of the junction left unmatched. In germline, CDR1 is MNHEY, CDR2 SVGAGI. The CDR3 runs to 14 residues. CDR3 sequence (DNA): TGTGCCAGCAGGTATAGCGGGAGAGACTACGAGCAGTACTTC. It specifies CASRYSGRDYEQYF.

V usage is TRBV7-2 and J usage is TRBJ2-3; perhaps TRBD2 as D (5 bases). V lost 4 bases to trimming and J lost 1 base, with 18 bases between them. Per germline, CDR1 SGHTA and CDR2 FQGNSA. The CDR3 length is 17 residues. The CDR3: CASSYRNLASRTDTQYF. For the CDR3, the DNA is TGTGCCAGCAGCTACCGAAACCTAGCAAGCCGCACAGATACGCAGTATTTT. The full variable domain, with the rest looked up from reference TRBV7-2 and TRBJ2-3, is GAGVSQSPSNKVTEKGKDVELRCDPISGHTALYWYRQSLGQGLEFLIYFQGNSAPDKSGLPSDRFSAERTGGSVSTLTIQRTQQEDSAVYLCASSYRNLASRTDTQYFGPGTRLTVL.

The J gene is TRBJ2-3, the V gene TRBV5-1; D possibly corresponds to TRBD2 (5 bases). This CDR3 spans 14 amino acids. Germline CDR1 is SGHRS and CDR2 is YFSETQ. Trimming pared 0 bases from V and 0 bases from J, leaving 5 bases between. The DNA of the CDR3 is TGCGCCAGCAGCTTGGGGACTAGCACAGATACGCAGTATTTT. Its translation is CASSLGTSTDTQYF.